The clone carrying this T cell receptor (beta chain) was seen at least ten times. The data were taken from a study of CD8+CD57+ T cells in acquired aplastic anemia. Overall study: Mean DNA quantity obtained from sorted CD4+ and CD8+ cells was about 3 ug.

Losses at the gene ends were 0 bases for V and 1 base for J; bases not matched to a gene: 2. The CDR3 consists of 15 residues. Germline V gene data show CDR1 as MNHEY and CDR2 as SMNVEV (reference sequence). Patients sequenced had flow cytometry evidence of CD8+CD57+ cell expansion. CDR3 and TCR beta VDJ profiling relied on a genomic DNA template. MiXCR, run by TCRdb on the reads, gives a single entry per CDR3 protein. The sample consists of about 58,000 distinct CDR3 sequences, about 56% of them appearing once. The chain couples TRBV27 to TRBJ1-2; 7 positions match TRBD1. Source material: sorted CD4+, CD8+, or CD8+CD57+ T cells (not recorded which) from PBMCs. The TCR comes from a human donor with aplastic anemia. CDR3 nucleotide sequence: TGTGCCAGCAGTTTATCGGGACAGCATAACTATGGCTACACCTTC. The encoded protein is CASSLSGQHNYGYTF.